The 29 T cell receptor beta chains reported below all come from one sample, sequenced in a study of T-cell reconstitution after alpha-beta-depleted transplantation in children. A library of TCRbeta sequences, prepared with unique molecular identifiers, was generated. TCRdb processed the PCR reads anew with MiXCR; each CDR3 protein has one entry. The sample has hundreds of thousands of distinct CDR3 sequences; around 9.5% are singletons. The starting material was PBMCs from the stem cell graft donor, obtained from the stem cell graft. These receptor sequences come from a human donor who donated a stem cell graft to a child with acute lymphoblastic leukemia.

J is TRBJ2-2 and V is TRBV5-1; 10 nucleotides match TRBD1. The CDR3 extends over 15 amino acids. Germline-derived CDR1 and CDR2 are SGHRS and YFSETQ. With 4 bases clipped from V and 7 bases from J, the junction kept 7 bases outside the gene matches. The CDR3 is CASSPGTGEGGELFF. The CDR3 DNA follows: TGCGCCAGCAGCCCCGGGACAGGGGAAGGCGGGGAGCTGTTTTTT.

The J gene is TRBJ1-1, the V gene TRBV29-1; D is uncertain. The CDR3 totals 12 residues. Per germline, CDR1 SQVTM and CDR2 ANQGSEA. The V end was cut by 3 bases, the J end by 1 base, with 6 bases between. In nucleotides, the CDR3 is TGCAGCGTTGATCCAGGGAACACTGAAGCTTTCTTT. The encoded protein is CSVDPGNTEAFF.

This clonotype was seen a few times. The J gene is TRBJ1-2, the V gene TRBV18; D call uncertain. CDR3 length equals 16 residues. The V end lost 6 bases, the J end lost 5 bases, and 22 bases lay between the germline ends. CDR1 and CDR2 from the germline V gene are KGHSH and LQKENI. For the CDR3, the DNA is TGTGCCAGCTCGCCTGGAGGGAGCGGAACTGAATATGGCTACACCTTC. Translation: CASSPGGSGTEYGYTF.

Only a few counts were recorded for this clonotype. The chain is built from TRBV12-3 or TRBV12-4 and TRBJ1-1; perhaps TRBD1 as D (6 bases). V was clipped by 6 bases and J by 6 bases, with 14 bases between them. The CDR3 runs to 13 residues. CDR3 residues: CASSITTGSEAFF. DNA of the CDR3: TGTGCCAGCAGCATAACTACAGGGTCTGAAGCTTTCTTT.

This clonotype qualifies as medium-sized (0.01 to 0.1%). The chain uses TRBV3-1 and TRBJ2-2; D is unresolved. This CDR3 has 16 amino acids. Trimming removed 1 base from V and 6 bases from J, with 15 bases in between. Germline assignment: CDR1 LGHDT and CDR2 YNNKEL (reference sequence). The CDR3 coding sequence is TGTGCCAGCAGCCAAGCTGTCGGTTCAGCCCCCGGGGAGCTGTTTTTT. Its translation: CASSQAVGSAPGELFF.

This clonotype was picked up many times. The V call is TRBV27, the J call TRBJ2-1; no clear D gene. Germline V gives CDR1 MNHEY, CDR2 SMNVEV (reference sequence). This CDR3 has 14 amino acids. Trimming took 6 bases from V and 6 from J, leaving 15 bases between them. In DNA form, the CDR3 reads TGTGCCAGCAGCCTAACCGGGCCCCGCAATGAGCAGTTCTTC. Translation: CASSLTGPRNEQFF.

This clonotype was recorded a few times. The chain uses TRBV10-3 and TRBJ2-5; TRBD1 agrees at 7 bases. This CDR3 is 12 amino acids long. Per germline, CDR1 ENHRY and CDR2 SYGVKD. Trimming cost V 8 bases and J 4 bases; bases outside gene matches: 4. The CDR3 here is CAIRDSLETQYF. The CDR3 DNA sequence: TGTGCCATCCGGGACAGCTTAGAGACCCAGTACTTC.

This clonotype has at least ten counts. V usage is TRBV5-1 and J usage is TRBJ2-6; no clear D gene. The CDR3 contains 14 residues. V dropped 7 bases and J dropped 1 base, with 9 bases sitting between them. The V gene's germline CDR1 is SGHRS and CDR2 YFSETQ. CDR3 protein: CASSSGSGANVLTF. The CDR3 DNA reads TGCGCCAGCTCCTCAGGATCTGGGGCCAACGTCCTGACTTTC.

This clonotype was observed a few times. This chain links TRBV4-2 with TRBJ2-7; TRBD1 is a possible D gene (5 bases). V shed 0 bases and J shed 3 bases, with 12 bases lying between them. Germline-derived CDR1 and CDR2 are LGHNA and YNFKEQ. CDR3 size: 15 residues. CDR3 region: CASSQDRQGFYEQYF. CDR3 coding DNA: TGTGCCAGCAGCCAAGATAGGCAGGGATTCTACGAGCAGTACTTC.

This clonotype has more than one count but fewer than ten. The CDR3 is CSASLAPRGYTF. CDR3 coding DNA: TGCAGTGCTTCTCTCGCCCCTAGAGGCTACACCTTC. The chain carries TRBV20-1 and TRBJ1-2; D remains ambiguous. The CDR3 is 12 residues long. V lost 5 bases to trimming and J lost 8 bases, with 15 bases between them. Germline CDR1 is DFQATT and CDR2 is SNEGSKA (reference sequence).

The sample holds a few counts of this clonotype. The genes are TRBV19 and TRBJ1-1, with 8 bases fitting TRBD1. V lost 5 bases, J lost 5 bases, and 10 bases stayed unmatched. The CDR3 loop spans 15 amino acids. Germline CDR1 reads LNHDA; CDR2 reads SQIVND (reference sequence). In DNA, the CDR3 is TGTGCCAGTAGTCTAAGGACAGGGAAGTTGACTGAAGCTTTCTTT. This gives the protein CASSLRTGKLTEAFF.

The chain combines TRBV6-2 or TRBV6-3 with TRBJ2-5; D remains ambiguous. V gave up 5 bases and J gave up 2 bases, with 12 bases separating them. Germline loops: CDR1 MNHEY, CDR2 SVGEGT. The CDR3 consists of 14 residues. This CDR3 reads CASSLHTTQETQYF. The CDR3 DNA is TGTGCCAGCAGTCTCCATACGACACAAGAGACCCAGTACTTC.

This chain links TRBV21-1 with TRBJ2-2; the table's D call TRBD2 went unverified against the DNA. TRBV21-1 is a documented pseudogene. This CDR3 contains 19 residues. CDR3 amino acids: CASSKVFSSLQIDTGELFF. The CDR3 DNA sequence: TGTGCCAGCAGCAAAGTTTTCTCTAGCCTCCAGATAGACACCGGGGAGCTGTTTTTT.

The chain links TRBV5-1 to TRBJ2-1; D tentatively fits TRBD1 or TRBD2 (5 bases each). Germline V gives CDR1 SGHRS, CDR2 YFSETQ. The CDR3 length is 15 residues. The ends were cut back, 7 bases at V and 7 bases at J, with 21 bases in the middle. The CDR3 nucleotides read TGCGCCAGCGCCAGGGACGGGAAACCAGGGAATGAGCAGTTCTTC. Translation: CASARDGKPGNEQFF.

This clonotype has ten or more counts. The V call is TRBV27, the J call TRBJ2-3, with TRBD1 identical over 10 bases. The J segment lost 5 bases and the V segment lost 4 bases, leaving 12 bases of the junction unmatched. This CDR3 region has 17 residues. Germline V gene lookup returns CDR1 MNHEY and CDR2 SMNVEV (reference sequence). CDR3 in amino acids: CASSSPKDRGGVDTQYF. The CDR3 coding sequence is TGTGCCAGCAGTTCGCCGAAGGACAGGGGGGGTGTAGATACGCAGTATTTT.

The rearrangement uses TRBV5-1 and TRBJ2-7; D could derive from TRBD1 or TRBD2 (5 bases each). The CDR3 runs to 14 residues. The V end lost 0 bases, the J end lost 8 bases, and 15 bases lay between the germline ends. The V gene's germline CDR1 is SGHRS and CDR2 YFSETQ. The CDR3 here is CASSLALEPGQQYF. For the CDR3, the DNA is TGCGCCAGCAGCTTGGCCCTGGAACCGGGACAGCAGTACTTC.

There are many counts of this clonotype. The V and J genes are TRBV6-5 and TRBJ1-1; weak D call: TRBD1 (5 bases). Trimming removed 6 bases from V and 8 bases from J, with 13 bases in between. Germline CDR1 is MNHEY and CDR2 is SVGAGI. The CDR3 covers 12 residues. The CDR3 bases are TGTGCCAGCAGAGGTGCGGGGGTGGAAGCTTTCTTT. It encodes CASRGAGVEAFF.

This clonotype turned up a few times. The chain joins TRBV20-1 to TRBJ1-1, with a tentative D call TRBD1 (5 bases). V was shortened by 1 base and J by 7 bases, with 16 bases between the two germline ends. The CDR3 consists of 14 residues. Germline V gene lookup returns CDR1 DFQATT and CDR2 SNEGSKA (reference sequence). CDR3 sequence: CSARGGLVAFEAFF. The CDR3 DNA follows: TGCAGTGCTAGAGGGGGCCTGGTTGCTTTTGAAGCTTTCTTT.

This clonotype was seen a handful of times. The chain combines TRBV12-3 or TRBV12-4 with TRBJ1-5; tentatively, D is TRBD1 (6 bases). This CDR3 contains 14 residues. The V end lost 5 bases, the J end lost 0 bases, and 8 bases lay between the germline ends. The CDR3 loop reads CASSRQDSNQPQHF. The DNA for the CDR3 is TGTGCCAGCAGTCGACAGGATAGCAATCAGCCCCAGCATTTT.

This clonotype showed up just a few times. This chain joins TRBV3-1 and TRBJ2-1; perhaps TRBD2 as D (5 bases). Germline values: CDR1 LGHDT, CDR2 YNNKEL (reference sequence). V shed 4 bases and J shed 8 bases, with 18 bases lying between them. The CDR3 runs to 15 residues. Written as DNA, the CDR3 is TGTGCCAGCAGCCTCCGGGCTACGAGCGGCGATGAGCAGTTCTTC. Protein sequence: CASSLRATSGDEQFF.

This clonotype was detected a few times. The rearrangement links TRBV5-5 to TRBJ1-1; D is ambiguous. The germline gives CDR1 SGHKS, CDR2 YYEKEE (reference sequence). This CDR3 is 15 amino acids long. Trimming left V 4 bases short and J 4 bases short, with 17 bases between. As DNA, the CDR3 is TGTGCCAGCAGCACATTTGCAAAGAGTAGCACTGAAGCTTTCTTT. It translates to CASSTFAKSSTEAFF.

This clonotype was counted a few times. This chain connects TRBV29-1 to TRBJ1-1; D is perhaps TRBD1 (5 bases). Germline V gene data show CDR1 as SQVTM and CDR2 as ANQGSEA. This CDR3 contains 15 residues. The V and J ends lost 4 bases and 0 bases respectively, with 15 bases between them. CDR3 in DNA: TGCAGCGTTGGTTCCGGGACGGACATGAACACTGAAGCTTTCTTT. Translating gives CSVGSGTDMNTEAFF. The full variable domain, rest sourced from reference TRBV29-1 and TRBJ1-1, is SAVISQKPSRDICQRGTSLTIQCQVDSQVTMMFWYRQQPGQSLTLIATANQGSEATYESGFVIDKFPISRPNLTFSTLTVSNMSPEDSSIYLCSVGSGTDMNTEAFFGQGTRLTVV.

This clonotype was observed at least ten times. The chain is built from TRBV5-1 and TRBJ2-5; no firm D call. There are 13 residues in the CDR3. Germline-derived CDR1 and CDR2 are SGHRS and YFSETQ. The V gene lost 5 bases and the J gene lost 1 base, with 9 bases spanning the gap. The CDR3 region is CASRDHRQETQYF. In DNA, the CDR3 is TGCGCCAGCAGGGACCACCGCCAAGAGACCCAGTACTTC.

The sample holds many counts of this clonotype. This rearrangement joins TRBV20-1 to TRBJ1-1, with D unresolved. CDR3 length equals 11 residues. From germline, CDR1 is DFQATT and CDR2 SNEGSKA (reference sequence). The ends were cut back, 3 bases at V and 1 base at J, with 3 bases in the middle. CDR3 sequence: CSASRNTEAFF. The CDR3 nucleotides are TGCAGTGCTAGCAGGAACACTGAAGCTTTCTTT.

This clonotype was seen a few times. The rearrangement uses TRBV6-1 and TRBJ2-3, with D perhaps matching TRBD1 (6 bases). This CDR3 region has 16 residues. The V end lost 7 bases, the J end lost 1 base, and 18 bases lay between the germline ends. Germline CDR1 and CDR2: MNHNS and SASEGT. The CDR3 here is CASNPGQMTGTDTQYF. The CDR3 nucleotides are TGTGCCAGCAACCCAGGACAGATGACTGGCACAGATACGCAGTATTTT.

Many counts were recorded for this clonotype. The V call is TRBV6-5, the J call TRBJ1-5, with TRBD1 identical over 7 bases. With V trimmed by 6 bases and J by 5 bases, 4 bases remained unmatched. The CDR3 totals 13 residues. Germline V CDR1 and CDR2: MNHEY, SVGAGI. The CDR3 sequence: CASSNQGDQPQHF. CDR3 bases: TGTGCCAGCAGCAACCAGGGGGATCAGCCCCAGCATTTT.

The sample holds a few counts of this clonotype. The chain carries TRBV5-1 and TRBJ2-7, with 9 bases lining up with TRBD1. In germline, CDR1 is SGHRS, CDR2 YFSETQ. V dropped 2 bases and J dropped 2; count of bases not matched to a gene: 5. The CDR3 runs 15 residues. DNA of the CDR3: TGCGCCAGCAGCTTCCGACAGGGGGGAACCTACGAGCAGTACTTC. Translating gives CASSFRQGGTYEQYF.

The sample holds many counts of this clonotype. V gene TRBV20-1 combines with J gene TRBJ2-5; possible D gene TRBD1, 6 bases. Trimming stripped 2 bases from V and 0 bases from J, with 19 bases between. Germline V gene lookup returns CDR1 DFQATT and CDR2 SNEGSKA (reference sequence). The CDR3 has 17 amino acids. The CDR3 DNA follows: TGCAGTGCTAGACGGTCCCCCGGGACAATATACCAAGAGACCCAGTACTTC. It encodes CSARRSPGTIYQETQYF.

The J gene is TRBJ2-3, the V gene TRBV12-3 or TRBV12-4; 11 bases line up with TRBD2. V gave up 6 bases and J gave up 6 bases; unmatched junction bases: 8. The CDR3 length is 15 residues. The CDR3 DNA is TGTGCCAGCAGCGTTCTAGCGGGGGGTGCGGATACGCAGTATTTT. It yields the protein CASSVLAGGADTQYF.